The subject of this entry is one T cell receptor beta chain. The data originate from a study of blood T cell repertoires in COVID-19. The overall study: COVID-19 samples, acute and convalescent, were from the United States, Italy and Spain. Nucleic acid was either cDNA or gDNA, and it came from T cells, B-cell-depleted T cells, or PBMCs.

In the study's own analysis: Amplification from reference gene primers served as the basis for estimated nucleated cell counts. The data were produced by immunoSEQ multiplex PCR, yet TCRdb's version contains in-frame clones alone and is incomplete. From that table come the V and J calls and clone size; the DNA was used to work out D and trimming. The table shows under 150,000 clones, with approximately 80% occurring only once. The germline V gene encodes CDR1 SQVTM and CDR2 ANQGSEA. This CDR3 has 14 amino acids. V shed 7 bases and J shed 0 bases, with 16 bases lying between them. Sequencing was carried out using peripheral blood. The TCR originated in an older man with active or convalescent COVID-19. V usage is TRBV29-1 and J usage is TRBJ2-7; perhaps TRBD1 as D (6 bases). Written as DNA, the CDR3 is TGCAGCGCTGCAACAGGGACGAGCTCCTACGAGCAGTACTTC. It translates to CSAATGTSSYEQYF.